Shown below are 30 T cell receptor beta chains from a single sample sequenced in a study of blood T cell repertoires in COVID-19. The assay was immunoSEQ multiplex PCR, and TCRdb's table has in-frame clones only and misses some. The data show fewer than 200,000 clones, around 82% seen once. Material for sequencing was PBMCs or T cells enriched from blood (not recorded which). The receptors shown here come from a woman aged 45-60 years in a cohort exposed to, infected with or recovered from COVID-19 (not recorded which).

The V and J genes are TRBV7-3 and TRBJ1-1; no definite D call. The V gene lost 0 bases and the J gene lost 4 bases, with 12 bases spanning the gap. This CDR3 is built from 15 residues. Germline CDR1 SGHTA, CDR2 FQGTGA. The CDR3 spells CASSLTRGGSTEAFF. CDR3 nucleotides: TGTGCCAGCAGCTTAACCCGAGGAGGCAGCACTGAAGCTTTCTTT.

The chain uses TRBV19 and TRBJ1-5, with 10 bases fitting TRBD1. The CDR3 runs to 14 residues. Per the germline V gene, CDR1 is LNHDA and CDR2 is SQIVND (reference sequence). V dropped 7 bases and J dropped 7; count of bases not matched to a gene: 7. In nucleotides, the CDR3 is TGTGCCAGTACCGGGACAGGGGTCCCCCAGCCCCAGCATTTT. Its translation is CASTGTGVPQPQHF.

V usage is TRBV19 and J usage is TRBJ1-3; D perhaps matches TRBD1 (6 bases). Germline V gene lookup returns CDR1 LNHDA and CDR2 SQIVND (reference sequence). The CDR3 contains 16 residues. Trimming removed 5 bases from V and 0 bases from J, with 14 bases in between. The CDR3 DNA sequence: TGTGCCAGTAGTGGCAGACAGGTCCTCTCTGGAAACACCATATATTTT. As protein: CASSGRQVLSGNTIYF.

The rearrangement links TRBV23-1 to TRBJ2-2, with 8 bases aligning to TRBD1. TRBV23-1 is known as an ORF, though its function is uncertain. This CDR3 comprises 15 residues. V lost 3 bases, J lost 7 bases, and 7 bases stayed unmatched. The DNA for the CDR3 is TGCGCCAGCAGTCACCTGGACAGGGAAAACGGGGAGCTGTTTTTT. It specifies CASSHLDRENGELFF.

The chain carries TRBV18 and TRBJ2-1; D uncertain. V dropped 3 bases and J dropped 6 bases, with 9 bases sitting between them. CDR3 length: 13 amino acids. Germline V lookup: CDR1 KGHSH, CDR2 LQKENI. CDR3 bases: TGTGCCAGCTCACCCGTCCCCCCCAATGAGCAGTTCTTC. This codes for CASSPVPPNEQFF.

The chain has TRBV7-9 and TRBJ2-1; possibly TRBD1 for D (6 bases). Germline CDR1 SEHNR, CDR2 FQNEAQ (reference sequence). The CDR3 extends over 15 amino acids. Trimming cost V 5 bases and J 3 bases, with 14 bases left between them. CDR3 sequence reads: CASSPAGTNYNEQFF. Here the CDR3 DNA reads TGTGCCAGCAGCCCAGCCGGGACAAACTACAATGAGCAGTTCTTC.

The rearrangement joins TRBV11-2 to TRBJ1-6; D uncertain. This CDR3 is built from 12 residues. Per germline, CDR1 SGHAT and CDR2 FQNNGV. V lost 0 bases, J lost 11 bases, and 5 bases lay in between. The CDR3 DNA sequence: TGTGCCAGCAGCTTAGATCGGGCACCCCTCCACTTT. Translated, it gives CASSLDRAPLHF.

The CDR3 region is CASSLDGGQPNEKLFF. CDR3 nucleotides: TGCGCCAGCAGCTTGGACGGTGGACAGCCTAATGAAAAACTGTTTTTT. The chain carries TRBV5-1 and TRBJ1-4, with D possibly being TRBD1 (6 bases). The CDR3 is 16 amino acids. The germline V gene encodes CDR1 SGHRS and CDR2 YFSETQ. Trimming took off 0 bases at V and 3 bases at J, with 12 bases between the two ends.

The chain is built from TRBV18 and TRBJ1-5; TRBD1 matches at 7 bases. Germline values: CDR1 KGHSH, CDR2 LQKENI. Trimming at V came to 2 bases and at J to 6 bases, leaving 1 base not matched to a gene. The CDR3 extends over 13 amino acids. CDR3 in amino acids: CASSPDRVQPQHF. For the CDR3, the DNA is TGTGCCAGCTCACCAGACAGGGTTCAGCCCCAGCATTTT.

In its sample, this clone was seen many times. CDR3 bases: TGTGCCAGCCGCTCCGGGACAGGGCATAATGAGCAGTTCTTC. This gives the protein CASRSGTGHNEQFF. This chain joins TRBV9 and TRBJ2-1; 9 positions match TRBD1. Unmatched junction bases numbered 9, after V lost 7 bases and J lost 7 bases. The CDR3 totals 14 residues. CDR1 SGDLS and CDR2 YYNGEE come from the germline V gene.

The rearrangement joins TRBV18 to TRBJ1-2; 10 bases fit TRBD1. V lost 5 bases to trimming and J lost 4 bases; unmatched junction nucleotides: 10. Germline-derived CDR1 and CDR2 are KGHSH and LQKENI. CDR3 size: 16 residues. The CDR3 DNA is TGTGCCAGCTCAGAAGGGACAGGGGCTCGAGCCTATGGCTACACCTTC. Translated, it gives CASSEGTGARAYGYTF.

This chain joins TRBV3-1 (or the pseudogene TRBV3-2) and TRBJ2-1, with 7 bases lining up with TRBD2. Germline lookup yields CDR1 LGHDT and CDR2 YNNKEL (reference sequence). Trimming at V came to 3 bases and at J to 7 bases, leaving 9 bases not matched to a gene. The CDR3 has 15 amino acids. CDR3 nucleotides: TGTGCCAGCAGCCACGTAAGCGGGATCATTAATGAGCAGTTCTTC. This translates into CASSHVSGIINEQFF.

The CDR3: CASSLHYSTQETQYF. CDR3 coding DNA: TGCGCCAGCAGCTTGCACTACTCGACTCAAGAGACCCAGTACTTC. The J gene is TRBJ2-5, the V gene TRBV5-1; D gene uncertain. Germline V lookup: CDR1 SGHRS, CDR2 YFSETQ. The ends were cut back, 1 base at V and 2 bases at J, with 12 bases in the middle. This CDR3 is 15 amino acids long.

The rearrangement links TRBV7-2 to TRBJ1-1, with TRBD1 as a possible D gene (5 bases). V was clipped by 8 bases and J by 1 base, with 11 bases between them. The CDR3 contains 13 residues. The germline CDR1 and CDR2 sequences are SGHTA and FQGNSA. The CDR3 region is CASGQQENTEAFF. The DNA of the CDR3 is TGTGCCAGCGGACAACAGGAGAACACTGAAGCTTTCTTT.

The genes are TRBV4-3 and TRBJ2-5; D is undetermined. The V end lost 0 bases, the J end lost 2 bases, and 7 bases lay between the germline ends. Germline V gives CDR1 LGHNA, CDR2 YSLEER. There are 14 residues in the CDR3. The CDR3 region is CASSQEIQQETQYF. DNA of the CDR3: TGCGCCAGCAGCCAAGAAATACAGCAAGAGACCCAGTACTTC.

CDR3 bases: TGTGCCAGCAGAGGACAGCCGGGCACTGAAGCTTTCTTT. Translating it yields CASRGQPGTEAFF. The chain carries TRBV6-4 and TRBJ1-1, with a weak D call TRBD1 (6 bases). CDR3 length equals 13 residues. In germline, CDR1 is MRHNA, CDR2 SNTAGT. Trimming removed 6 bases from V and 4 bases from J, with 12 bases in between.

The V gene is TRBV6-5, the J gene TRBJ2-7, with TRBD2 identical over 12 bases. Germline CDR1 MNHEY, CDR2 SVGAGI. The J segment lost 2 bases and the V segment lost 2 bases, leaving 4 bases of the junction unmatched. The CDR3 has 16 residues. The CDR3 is CASSYGLAGGPYEQYF. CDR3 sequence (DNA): TGTGCCAGCAGTTACGGGCTAGCGGGAGGGCCCTACGAGCAGTACTTC.

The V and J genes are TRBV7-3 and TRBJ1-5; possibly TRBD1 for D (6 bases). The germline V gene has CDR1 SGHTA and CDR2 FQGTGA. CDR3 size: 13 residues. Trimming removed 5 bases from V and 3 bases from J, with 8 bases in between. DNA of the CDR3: TGTGCCAGCAGCCCAGGGGTCAATCAGCCCCAGCATTTT. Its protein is CASSPGVNQPQHF.

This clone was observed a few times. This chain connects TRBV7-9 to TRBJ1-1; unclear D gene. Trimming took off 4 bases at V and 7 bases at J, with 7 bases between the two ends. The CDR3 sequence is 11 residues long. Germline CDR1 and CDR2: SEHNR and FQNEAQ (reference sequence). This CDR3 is CASSWAGEAFF. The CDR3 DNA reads TGTGCCAGCAGCTGGGCAGGTGAAGCTTTCTTT.

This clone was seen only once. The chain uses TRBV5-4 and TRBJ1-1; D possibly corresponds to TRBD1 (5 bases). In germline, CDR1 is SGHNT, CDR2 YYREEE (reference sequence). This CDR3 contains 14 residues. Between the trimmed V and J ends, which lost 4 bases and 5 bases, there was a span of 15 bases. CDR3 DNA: TGTGCCAGCAGCAGGGCGGGCGGGGGGACTGAAGCTTTCTTT. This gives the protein CASSRAGGGTEAFF.

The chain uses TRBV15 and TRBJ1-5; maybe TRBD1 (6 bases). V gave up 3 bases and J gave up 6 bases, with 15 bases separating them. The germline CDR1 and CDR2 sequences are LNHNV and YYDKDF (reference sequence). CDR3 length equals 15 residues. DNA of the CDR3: TGTGCCACCAGCAGTGAAAGGGGGAAGGGTCAGCCCCAGCATTTT. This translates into CATSSERGKGQPQHF.

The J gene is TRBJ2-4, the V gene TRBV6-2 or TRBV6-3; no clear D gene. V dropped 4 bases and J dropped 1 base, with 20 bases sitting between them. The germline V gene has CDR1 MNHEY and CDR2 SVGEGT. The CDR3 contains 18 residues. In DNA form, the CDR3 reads TGTGCCAGCAGTTCCCCCCGAGTTGCGGTTATGGCCAAAAACATTCAGTACTTC. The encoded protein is CASSSPRVAVMAKNIQYF.

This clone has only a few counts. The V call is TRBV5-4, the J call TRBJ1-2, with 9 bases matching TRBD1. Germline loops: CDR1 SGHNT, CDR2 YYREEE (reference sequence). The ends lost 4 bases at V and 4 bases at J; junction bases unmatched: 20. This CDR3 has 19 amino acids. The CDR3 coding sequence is TGTGCCAGCAGCAGATACCCGGGACAGGGAGGCCTAGGGGCCTATGGCTACACCTTC. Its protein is CASSRYPGQGGLGAYGYTF.

The CDR3 nucleotides read TGCGCCAGCAGCTTGGGTGGGCAGAACACTGAAGCTTTCTTT. Encoded protein: CASSLGGQNTEAFF. This chain links TRBV5-1 with TRBJ1-1; D ambiguous. Trimming removed 0 bases from V and 1 base from J, with 7 bases in between. The germline V gene encodes CDR1 SGHRS and CDR2 YFSETQ. CDR3 length equals 14 residues.

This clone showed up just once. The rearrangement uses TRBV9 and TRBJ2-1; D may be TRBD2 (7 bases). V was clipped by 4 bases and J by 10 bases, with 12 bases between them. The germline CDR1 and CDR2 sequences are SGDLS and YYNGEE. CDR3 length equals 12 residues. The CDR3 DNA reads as TGTGCCAGCAGCCCAGCGGGACAAGAGCAGTTCTTC. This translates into CASSPAGQEQFF. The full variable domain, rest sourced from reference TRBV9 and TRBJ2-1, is DSGVTQTPKHLITATGQRVTLRCSPRSGDLSVYWYQQSLDQGLQFLIQYYNGEERAKGNILERFSAQQFPDLHSELNLSSLELGDSALYFCASSPAGQEQFFGPGTRLTVL.

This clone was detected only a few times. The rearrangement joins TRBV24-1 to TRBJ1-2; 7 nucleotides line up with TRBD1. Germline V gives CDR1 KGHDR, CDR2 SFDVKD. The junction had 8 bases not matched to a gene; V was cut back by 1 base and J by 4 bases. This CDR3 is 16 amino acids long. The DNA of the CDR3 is TGTGCCACCAGTGATTTTAATGGCAGGGGGTCCTATGGCTACACCTTC. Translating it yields CATSDFNGRGSYGYTF.

The CDR3 coding sequence is TGCAGCGTTCCGGGACAGGGTCGAACCGGGGAGCTGTTTTTT. This sequence encodes CSVPGQGRTGELFF. J is TRBJ2-2 and V is TRBV29-1; 9 bases line up with TRBD1. The J segment lost 5 bases and the V segment lost 5 bases, leaving 6 bases of the junction unmatched. The CDR3 has 14 amino acids. Looked up from germline, CDR1 is SQVTM and CDR2 is ANQGSEA.

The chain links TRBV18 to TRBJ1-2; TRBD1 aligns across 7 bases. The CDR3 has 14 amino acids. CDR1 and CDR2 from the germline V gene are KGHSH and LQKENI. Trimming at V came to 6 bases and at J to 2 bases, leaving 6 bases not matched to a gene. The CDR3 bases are TGTGCCAGCTCTCCCGACAGGGAGAACTATGGCTACACCTTC. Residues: CASSPDRENYGYTF.

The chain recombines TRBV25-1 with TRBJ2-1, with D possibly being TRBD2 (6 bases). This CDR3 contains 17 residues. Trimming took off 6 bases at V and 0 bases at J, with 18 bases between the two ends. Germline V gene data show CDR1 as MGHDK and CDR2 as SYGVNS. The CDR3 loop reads CASSPAEGGFSYNEQFF. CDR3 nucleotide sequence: TGTGCCAGCAGCCCGGCGGAGGGCGGTTTCTCCTACAATGAGCAGTTCTTC.

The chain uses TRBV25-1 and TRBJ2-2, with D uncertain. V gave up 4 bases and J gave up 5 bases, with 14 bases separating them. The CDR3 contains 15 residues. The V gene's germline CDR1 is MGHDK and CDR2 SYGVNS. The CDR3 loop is CASSGQAQRTGELFF. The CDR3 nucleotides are TGTGCCAGCAGTGGGCAGGCCCAAAGAACCGGGGAGCTGTTTTTT. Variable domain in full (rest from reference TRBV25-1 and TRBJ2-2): EADIYQTPRYLVIGTGKKITLECSQTMGHDKMYWYQQDPGMELHLIHYSYGVNSTEKGDLSSESTVSRIRTEHFPLTLESARPSHTSQYLCASSGQAQRTGELFFGEGSRLTVL.